This TCR beta chain was identified during a study of blood T cell repertoires in COVID-19 (dated by TCRdb to the early 2020s). About the full investigation: Collaborator samples came from the United States, Italy and Spain and covered acute and convalescent phases of COVID-19. The prospective study material was composed of cDNA or gDNA derived from T cells, B-cell-depleted T cells, or PBMCs. The dataset comprised deeply sampled blood TCRbeta repertoires from subjects exposed to, actively infected with, or recovered from COVID-19. A freely available public database, intended as a resource for researchers studying the immune response to SARS-CoV-2, is where the repertoires were released. Samples came from the ongoing ImmuneRACE study (first 160 participants) plus 1,254 subjects from 6 global collaborators. Sample metadata almost always included a de-identified subject ID, COVID-19 status, age in years and sex. HLA class I and class II types, where available, came from metadata supplied by the sample provider rather than from assay-based typing.

Overall results and qualifications from the work: Clinical and demographic metadata were provided uncurated, with the amount varying by source and participant.

The germline V end is reduced by 6 bases and the J end by 6 bases; junction bases left unmatched: 21. Its CDR3 holds 19 amino acids, cysteine through phenylalanine. Only the CDR3 DNA is retained, 57 bases long and in frame from the first base. CDR1 and CDR2 were assigned from the germline V gene as MDHEN and SYDVKM. As concerns this clone: It lacks a known antigen. One base away there is no much larger clone; base qualities are not given.

TCRbeta CDR3 regions were amplified from genomic DNA by means of the immunoSEQ Assay, a bias-controlled multiplex PCR. In the original analysis: Nucleated cell counts per sample were estimated from amplification of reference gene primers within the assay. To quantify the absolute abundance of each unique TCRbeta CDR3 rearrangement, sequence reads were collapsed and filtered. For each sample, productive Simpson clonality was calculated by taking the square root of Simpson's diversity index across productive rearrangements. As stored in TCRdb, this immuneACCESS dataset retains in-frame rearrangements with V and J assigned. A fraction of the clones does not appear; measured against another copy, unresolved V genes explain less than half of the discrepancy, and the remainder lacks a known reason. V, J and clone size were drawn from that table, and D and trimming were deduced from the DNA. The sample table lists around 130,000 clones, about 77% of them with a count of one. The ten most abundant clones make up over 15% of the sample.

Each collaborating institution followed its own protocols to collect whole blood in K2EDTA tubes. Collaborator samples were shipped for TCRbeta analysis as frozen whole blood, isolated PBMCs, or DNA extracted from either sample type. Sequencing used peripheral blood. Rearrangement joined TRBV28 to TRBJ1-1; the central 11 bases match TRBD1. This receptor was obtained from an elderly man with acute or convalescent COVID-19. The CDR3 is CASSPRGLRRDRGTAEAFF. The DNA reads as follows: TGTGCCAGCAGCCCCCGGGGGTTGCGACGGGACAGGGGGACCGCTGAAGCTTTCTTT.